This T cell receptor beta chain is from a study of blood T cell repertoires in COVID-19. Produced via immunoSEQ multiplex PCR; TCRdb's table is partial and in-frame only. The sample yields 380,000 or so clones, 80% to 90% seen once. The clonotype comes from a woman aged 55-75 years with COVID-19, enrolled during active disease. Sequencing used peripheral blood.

DNA of the CDR3: TGTGCCAGCAGCCAAGAGCCAGGGGCGAGGGGTGAAAAACTGTTTTTT. It codes for CASSQEPGARGEKLFF. This sequence joins TRBV4-2 and TRBJ1-4; D is perhaps TRBD1 (6 bases). The CDR3 consists of 16 residues. The V end was cut by 0 bases, the J end by 7 bases, with 15 bases between. Germline CDR1 and CDR2: LGHNA and YNFKEQ.